The present T cell receptor beta chain was sequenced within a study of Ad26.COV2.S vaccination and SARS-CoV-2 variants (dated by TCRdb to the early 2020s). Looking at the study overall: Donors in the vaccine arm were drawn from COV1001, a multicentre, randomized, double-blind, placebo-controlled phase I-IIa trial testing Ad26.COV2.S in healthy adults. Dosing of Ad26.COV2.S was intramuscular, at either 5x10^10 or 1x10^11 viral particles, delivered as one shot or as two shots spaced 56 days apart. TCRbeta repertoire sequencing served as the tool for gauging how specific and how broad the SARS-CoV-2-reactive T cell receptors were following Ad26.COV2.S vaccination. The TCR-sequenced set comprised roughly 30 samples: some 20 Ad26.COV2.S vaccine recipients, 5 placebo recipients and 8 SARS-CoV-2 convalescent individuals. Participants in the trial were split at random into five groups of five each, receiving low-dose or high-dose Ad26.COV2.S once or twice, or else placebo on both occasions. Blinding of investigators to trial group allocation was maintained during experiments and outcome assessment. General study outcomes and caveats: Vaccine and placebo recipients had similar non-spike TCR breadth, a finding consistent with the vaccine containing only spike. Spike-specific TCR breadth was higher in Ad26.COV2.S recipients than in placebo recipients (P = 0.0014). It was noted by the authors that total T cell responses may have been underestimated by the TCR breadth and depth analyses. After vaccination, substantial breadth of spike-specific CD8+ and CD4+ T cell responses was reported. The study was not powered to compare responses between vaccine doses or regimens.

Read against the paper, the sample's treatment or condition label means: 15 to 20 received Ad26.COV2.S at low or high dose, single or two shots; about 5 received placebo; per-sample allocation not given. For vaccine and placebo recipients, repertoires were sequenced using samples collected on day 63 after the first injection. In Cohort 1b, around 25 adults aged 18-55 years were enrolled at a single site in Boston, USA, between 29 July and 7 August 2020. Ad26.COV2.S was a replication-incompetent adenovirus type 26 vector that expressed a prefusion-stabilized SARS-CoV-2 spike protein derived from the original Wuhan strain. Concerning this clone itself: Its cognate antigen has yet to be identified. Base qualities are not at hand, and no much larger clone is one base apart.

Counted from cysteine to phenylalanine, this CDR3 has 16 amino acids. The sequence is cut down to CDR3 DNA, 48 bases in frame from base 1. V loses 4 bases at its end and J loses 2 bases; junction bases beyond the gene matches: 6. The germline V gene gives CDR1 as SGDLS and CDR2 as YYNGEE. The immunoSEQ Assay was used to sequence TCRbeta CDR3 regions. After extraction, genomic DNA underwent amplification by bias-controlled multiplex PCR, followed by high-throughput sequencing. For the original study's pipeline: To quantify the absolute abundance of each unique TCRbeta CDR3 region, sequences were collapsed and filtered. T cell fraction was estimated by normalizing TCRbeta template counts to usable DNA, with usable DNA measured through amplification of reference genes found in all nucleated cells. Repertoire TCRs were annotated as SARS-CoV-2-specific by exact matching of V gene, CDR3 amino acid sequence and J gene to a known reactive TCR set. The reference SARS-CoV-2 TCR set was derived from MIRA and filtered for enrichment in COVID-19-positive ImmuneCODE repertoires, a step that removed public or cross-reactive TCRs. Drawing on the MIRA antigens, annotated TCRs were analysed further at the level of specific ORF or position within ORF. Depth was the summed frequency of annotated unique rearrangements, while breadth was defined as annotated unique rearrangements over total unique productive rearrangements. Group comparisons of TCR breadth used two-sided Wilcoxon rank-sum tests. TCRdb's version of the immuneACCESS table is confined to in-frame rearrangements and falls short of the full clone set. An unresolved V gene accounts for under half of the shortfall where checked; the remainder is of unknown origin. D and trimming were read from the DNA, whereas the V and J calls and clone size are those reported in that table. The table for this sample lists roughly 400,000 clones; around 91% of them were counted only once. The ten largest make up 4.3% of the sample.

This sequence uses TRBV9 and TRBJ2-1, with 10 bases matching TRBD2. The TCR originated in a person aged 18 to 59 who received the Ad26.COV2.S COVID-19 vaccine or a placebo. The sequencing used peripheral blood, collected in a trial of Ad26.COV2.S vaccine versus placebo. The nucleotide sequence reads TGTGCCAGCAGCCCCGGACTAGCGGAAGCCTACAATGAGCAGTTCTTC. It translates as CASSPGLAEAYNEQFF.